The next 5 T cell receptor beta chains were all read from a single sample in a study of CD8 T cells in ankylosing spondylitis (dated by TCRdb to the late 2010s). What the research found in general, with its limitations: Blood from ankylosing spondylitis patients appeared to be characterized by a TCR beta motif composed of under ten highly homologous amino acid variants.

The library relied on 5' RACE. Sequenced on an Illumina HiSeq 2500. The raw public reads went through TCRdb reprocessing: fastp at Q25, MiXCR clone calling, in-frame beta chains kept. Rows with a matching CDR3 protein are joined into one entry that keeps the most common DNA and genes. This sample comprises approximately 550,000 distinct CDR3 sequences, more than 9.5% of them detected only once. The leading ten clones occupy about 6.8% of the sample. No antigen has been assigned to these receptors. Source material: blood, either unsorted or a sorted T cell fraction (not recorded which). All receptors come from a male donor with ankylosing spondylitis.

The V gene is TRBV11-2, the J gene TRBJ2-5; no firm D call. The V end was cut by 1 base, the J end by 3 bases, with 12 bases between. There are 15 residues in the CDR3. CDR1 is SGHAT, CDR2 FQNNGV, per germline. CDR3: CASSLGVRKKETQYF. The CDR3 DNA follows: TGTGCCAGCAGCTTAGGTGTCAGAAAGAAAGAGACCCAGTACTTC.

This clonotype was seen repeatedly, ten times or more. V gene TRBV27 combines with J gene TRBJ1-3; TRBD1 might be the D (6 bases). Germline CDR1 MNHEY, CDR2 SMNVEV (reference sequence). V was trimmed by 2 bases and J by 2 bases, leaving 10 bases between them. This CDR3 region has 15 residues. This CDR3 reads CASSLGGGPGNTIYF. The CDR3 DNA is TGTGCCAGCAGTTTAGGAGGGGGGCCTGGAAACACCATATATTTT.

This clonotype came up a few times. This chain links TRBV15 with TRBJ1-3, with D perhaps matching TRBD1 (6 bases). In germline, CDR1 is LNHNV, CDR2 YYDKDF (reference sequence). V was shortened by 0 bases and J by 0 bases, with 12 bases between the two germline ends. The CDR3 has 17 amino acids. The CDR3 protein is CATSRDPSRGSGNTIYF. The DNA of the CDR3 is TGTGCCACCAGCAGAGACCCATCCAGGGGCTCTGGAAACACCATATATTTT.

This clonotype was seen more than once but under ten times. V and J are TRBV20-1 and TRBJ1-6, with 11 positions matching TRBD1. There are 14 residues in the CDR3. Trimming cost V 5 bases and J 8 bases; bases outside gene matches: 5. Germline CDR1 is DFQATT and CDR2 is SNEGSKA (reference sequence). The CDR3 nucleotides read TGCAGTGCTCCCAGGACAGGGGGCGATTCACCCCTCCACTTT. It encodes CSAPRTGGDSPLHF.

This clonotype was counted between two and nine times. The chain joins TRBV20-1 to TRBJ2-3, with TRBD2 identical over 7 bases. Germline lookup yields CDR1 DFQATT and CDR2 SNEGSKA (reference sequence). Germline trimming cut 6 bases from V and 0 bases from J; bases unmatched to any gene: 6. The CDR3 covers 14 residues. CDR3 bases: TGCAGTGCGCAGCTAGCGGCTAGCACAGATACGCAGTATTTT. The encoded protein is CSAQLAASTDTQYF.